Shown below are 2 T cell receptor beta chains from a single sample sequenced in a study of T cell responses to AZD1222 COVID-19 vaccine. Data came from immunoSEQ multiplex PCR; TCRdb stores just in-frame clones and leaves some out. The table lists 150,000 to 180,000 clones, 88% of them singletons, with around 3.1% in the top ten. Here the sequenced sample was peripheral blood, taken on day 0 of AZD1222 vaccination. Source of these receptors: an adult in good health.

The chain has TRBV27 and TRBJ1-1; 8 positions match TRBD1. Per the germline V gene, CDR1 is MNHEY and CDR2 is SMNVEV (reference sequence). This CDR3 contains 15 residues. V trimming: 2 bases; J trimming: 5 bases; junction bases outside the gene matches: 7. DNA of the CDR3: TGTGCCAGCAGTTTACTACAGGGGGGTCGGACTGAAGCTTTCTTT. Residues: CASSLLQGGRTEAFF.

The gene calls are TRBV2 and TRBJ1-5, with TRBD1 identical over 8 bases. After removal of 5 bases from V and 6 bases from J, the junction contained 6 bases not matched to a gene. The germline V gene encodes CDR1 SNHLY and CDR2 FYNNEI. The CDR3 is 14 amino acids. The CDR3: CASSSGQGSQPQHF. CDR3 nucleotides: TGTGCCAGCAGTTCCGGACAGGGCAGTCAGCCCCAGCATTTT.